The rows below give T cell receptor beta chains drawn from one sample of a study of blood T cell repertoires in COVID-19. The method was immunoSEQ multiplex PCR; TCRdb's version includes in-frame clones alone and lacks a portion of them. The table lists around 83,000 clones, about 89% of them singletons. The specimen was peripheral blood. These TCRs come from a man in his 70s with active or convalescent COVID-19. The CDR3 runs from the conserved cysteine through the conserved F or W. The D gene is left open where the match is weak. Clone size is stated in some rows and not others, as once, few, many or a class when expanded.

CDR3nt,CDR3aa,d_gene,j_gene,v_gene,abundance
TGTGCCAGCAGTTCCTCAACAAGCGAGCAGTACTTC,CASSSSTSEQYF,NA,TRBJ2-7,TRBV6-6,NA
TGTGCCAGCAGCCAAGAGGCAGGTCGCAGGCCGAAAGCTTTCTTT,CASSQEAGRRPKAFF,NA,TRBJ1-1,TRBV3-1/TRBV3-2,NA
TGTGCCAGCAGCGTCAGACAGGGGGTGGATAATTCACCCCTCCACTTT,CASSVRQGVDNSPLHF,TRBD1,TRBJ1-6,TRBV9,NA
TGTGCCAGCAGCCAACCGGGACAGGGGAACGAAAAACTGTTTTTT,CASSQPGQGNEKLFF,TRBD1,TRBJ1-4,TRBV3-1/TRBV3-2,NA
TGTGCCATCAGTGGCTCTAGCGGGAAGAACTACGAGCAGTACTTC,CAISGSSGKNYEQYF,TRBD2,TRBJ2-7,TRBV10-3,NA
TGTGCCAGCAGAACTACCGATTCCCCCCAGCATTTT,CASRTTDSPQHF,NA,TRBJ1-5,TRBV5-8,NA
TGTGCCAGCAGCCAAGATAGGACAGGGTCCTACAATGAGCAGTTCTTC,CASSQDRTGSYNEQFF,TRBD1,TRBJ2-1,TRBV4-2,NA
TGTGCCAGCAGTGTAGGGTCAGCGGGGGGTTCCTACGAGCAGTACTTC,CASSVGSAGGSYEQYF,TRBD2,TRBJ2-7,TRBV2,NA
TGTGCCACCAGCAGGAGTGTAGTAGCCGCGCCAGATACGCAGTATTTT,CATSRSVVAAPDTQYF,NA,TRBJ2-3,TRBV15,few
TGCGCCAGCAGCTCCCAGCGGGACAACAATGAGCAGTTCTTC,CASSSQRDNNEQFF,NA,TRBJ2-1,TRBV4-3,NA
TGTGCCAGCAGTGAATCAGGTCAAGAGACCCAGTACTTC,CASSESGQETQYF,NA,TRBJ2-5,TRBV6-1,NA
TGTGCCTGGAGTGCGCCCGGTGGCGGATACACAGATACGCAGTATTTT,CAWSAPGGGYTDTQYF,NA,TRBJ2-3,TRBV30,NA
TGTGCCATCAGTCCGGGACAGCAATATAGCAATCAGCCCCAGCATTTT,CAISPGQQYSNQPQHF,TRBD1,TRBJ1-5,TRBV10-3,NA
TGTGCCATCAGTGAGAGGGGGCTAGCGGGAGACACCGGGGAGCTGTTTTTT,CAISERGLAGDTGELFF,TRBD2,TRBJ2-2,TRBV10-3,NA
TGTGCCGCTACGGGATACAATGAGCAGTTCTTC,CAATGYNEQFF,NA,TRBJ2-1,TRBV30,NA
TGTGCCAGTAGTCCCTTCCGATACCTCGGGGGGTTCGAGCAGTACTTC,CASSPFRYLGGFEQYF,TRBD2,TRBJ2-7,TRBV19,NA
TGTGCCAGCAGTTACACTAAGGCTGAGCAGTTCTTC,CASSYTKAEQFF,NA,TRBJ2-1,TRBV6-6,NA
TGTGCCAGCAGTTACTCGGGGGGGCTGGATGGCTACACCTTC,CASSYSGGLDGYTF,NA,TRBJ1-2,TRBV6-5,NA
TGTGCCACGATCACAGGGGGCCAATACAATGAGCAGTTCTTC,CATITGGQYNEQFF,TRBD1,TRBJ2-1,TRBV10-3,NA
TGTGCCTGGAGTAACGAGAGGACTAGCGGGAGATACAATGAGCAGTTCTTC,CAWSNERTSGRYNEQFF,TRBD2,TRBJ2-1,TRBV30,few
TGTGCCAGCTCACCTTTCGGACTAGCGGTCGAGCGCTCTGGGGCCAACGTCCTGACTTTC,CASSPFGLAVERSGANVLTF,TRBD2,TRBJ2-6,TRBV18,NA
TGTGCCAGCATCTCTGGACTAGCGGGGCGTAATGAGCAGTTCTTC,CASISGLAGRNEQFF,TRBD2,TRBJ2-1,TRBV28,once
TGTGCCAGCAGTTACATAGCGGGCCGGGAGCAGTTCTTC,CASSYIAGREQFF,TRBD2,TRBJ2-1,TRBV6-2/TRBV6-3,NA
TGTGCCAGCAGACCCGGGACAGGGGGGACCCAGTACTTC,CASRPGTGGTQYF,TRBD1,TRBJ2-5,TRBV5-4,NA
TGCGCCAGCAGCCCGGGACAGGTATCTAGATATGGCTACACCTTC,CASSPGQVSRYGYTF,TRBD1,TRBJ1-2,TRBV5-1,NA
TGTGCCAGCAGTGACACAGGATATTCAGGGGCAGCTTTCTTT,CASSDTGYSGAAFF,NA,TRBJ1-1,TRBV6-4,NA